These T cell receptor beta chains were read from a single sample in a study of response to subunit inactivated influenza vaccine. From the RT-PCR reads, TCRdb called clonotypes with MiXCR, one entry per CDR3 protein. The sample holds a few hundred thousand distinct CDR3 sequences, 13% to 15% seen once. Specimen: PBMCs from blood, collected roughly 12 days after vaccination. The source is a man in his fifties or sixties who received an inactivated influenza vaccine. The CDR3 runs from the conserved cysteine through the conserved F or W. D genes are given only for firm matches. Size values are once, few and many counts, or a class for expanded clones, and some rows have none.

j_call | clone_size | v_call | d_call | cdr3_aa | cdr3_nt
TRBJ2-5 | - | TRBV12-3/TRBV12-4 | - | CASTLDGTGETQYF | TGTGCCAGCACCCTAGACGGTACGGGGGAGACCCAGTACTTC
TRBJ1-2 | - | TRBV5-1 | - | CASSPTVGDNYGYTF | TGCGCCAGCAGCCCCACAGTCGGGGATAACTATGGCTACACCTTC
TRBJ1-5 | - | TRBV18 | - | CASSAQGRNSNQPQHF | TGTGCCAGCTCAGCTCAGGGGAGAAATAGCAATCAGCCCCAGCATTTT
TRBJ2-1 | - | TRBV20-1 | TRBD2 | CSARDGGGGYNEQFF | TGCAGTGCTAGAGATGGCGGGGGGGGGTACAATGAGCAGTTCTTC
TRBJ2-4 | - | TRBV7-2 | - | CASSRNLADIQYF | TGTGCCAGCAGCCGGAACTTGGCAGACATTCAGTACTTC
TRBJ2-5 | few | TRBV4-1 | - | CASSDGSVNFRGETQYF | TGCGCCAGCAGCGATGGGTCGGTGAACTTTAGGGGGGAGACCCAGTACTTC
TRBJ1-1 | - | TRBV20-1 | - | CSASLQWGTEAFF | TGCAGTGCTTCCTTACAGTGGGGTACTGAAGCTTTCTTT
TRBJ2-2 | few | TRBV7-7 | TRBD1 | CASRPGTGEAGELFF | TGTGCTAGCAGGCCCGGGACAGGGGAGGCCGGGGAGCTGTTTTTT
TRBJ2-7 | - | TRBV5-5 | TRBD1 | CASSLEGGQGALYEQYF | TGTGCCAGCAGCTTGGAGGGCGGACAGGGGGCCCTCTACGAGCAGTACTTC
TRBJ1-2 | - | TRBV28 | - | CASSLYEARRNGYTF | TGTGCCAGCAGTTTATATGAGGCCCGCCGCAATGGCTACACCTTC
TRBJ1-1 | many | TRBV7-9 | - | CASSLVWSLTLNTEAFF | TGTGCCAGCAGCTTAGTCTGGTCCCTTACACTGAACACTGAAGCTTTCTTT
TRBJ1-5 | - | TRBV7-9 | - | CASSWLGPNQPQHF | TGTGCCAGCAGCTGGCTGGGCCCGAATCAGCCCCAGCATTTT
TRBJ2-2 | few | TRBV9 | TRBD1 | CASSVAPDRVNTGELFF | TGTGCCAGCAGCGTAGCTCCGGACAGGGTAAACACCGGGGAGCTGTTTTTT
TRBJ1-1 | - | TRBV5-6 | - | CASSALGLGSGTEAFF | TGTGCCAGCAGCGCCCTTGGGTTGGGGTCGGGCACTGAAGCTTTCTTT
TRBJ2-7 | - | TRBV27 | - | CASSLLGGSSYEQYF | TGTGCCAGCAGTTTATTAGGGGGAAGCTCCTACGAGCAGTACTTC
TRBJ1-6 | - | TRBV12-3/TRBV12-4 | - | CASSPTTVSPLHF | TGTGCCAGCAGTCCCACGACTGTTTCACCCCTCCACTTT
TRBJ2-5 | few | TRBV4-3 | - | CASSQDLMYQETQYF | TGCGCCAGCAGCCAGGACTTGATGTACCAAGAGACCCAGTACTTC
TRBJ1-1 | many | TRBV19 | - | CASSIAPRRLATEAFF | TGTGCCAGTAGTATAGCACCCCGGAGACTTGCCACTGAAGCTTTCTTT
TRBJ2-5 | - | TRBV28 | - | CASSLFGNQGTQYF | TGTGCCAGCAGTTTATTCGGTAATCAAGGGACCCAGTACTTC
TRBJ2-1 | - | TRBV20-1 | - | CSANLNEQFF | TGCAGTGCTAATCTCAATGAGCAGTTCTTC
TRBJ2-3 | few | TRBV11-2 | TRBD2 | CASRLGLAAPRVTDTQYF | TGTGCCAGCAGATTGGGACTAGCGGCGCCTCGAGTCACAGATACGCAGTATTTT
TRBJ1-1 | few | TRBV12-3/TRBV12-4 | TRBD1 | CASSFLGQSNTEAFF | TGTGCCAGCAGTTTTCTGGGACAGTCGAACACTGAAGCTTTCTTT
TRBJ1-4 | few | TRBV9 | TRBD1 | CASSEDRGNEKLFF | TGTGCCAGCAGCGAGGACAGGGGGAATGAAAAACTGTTTTTT
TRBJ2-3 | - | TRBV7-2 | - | CASSLDWDPSYTQYF | TGTGCCAGCAGCTTAGACTGGGACCCCAGCTATACGCAGTATTTT
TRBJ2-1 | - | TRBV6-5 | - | CASSYRGTAYNEQFF | TGTGCCAGCAGTTACCGCGGGACTGCCTACAATGAGCAGTTCTTC